Below, 32 T cell receptor beta chains from the same sample are listed, as sequenced in a study of Ad26.COV2.S vaccination and SARS-CoV-2 variants. Treatment reported: around 19 received Ad26.COV2.S at low or high dose, single or two shots; several received placebo; per-sample allocation not given. Each sample was drawn 63 days after the first injection (of vaccine or placebo). Measured with immunoSEQ multiplex PCR; TCRdb has only the in-frame clones, and not every one. Among roughly 320,000 clones listed, more than 75% were seen once. This specimen was peripheral blood, taken in a trial of Ad26.COV2.S vaccine versus placebo. The receptors shown here come from a person aged 18-65 years who received the Ad26.COV2.S COVID-19 vaccine or a placebo.

The chain joins TRBV6-5 to TRBJ2-3, with TRBD2 matching 10 bases. The V gene end was trimmed by 6 bases and the J gene end by 5 bases; junction bases not matched to a gene: 8. The length of the CDR3 is 15 residues. Germline V lookup: CDR1 MNHEY, CDR2 SVGAGI. This chain's CDR3 is CASSQLGLALDTQYF. Here the CDR3 DNA reads TGTGCCAGCAGCCAACTGGGACTAGCGTTAGATACGCAGTATTTT.

The chain joins TRBV6-2 or TRBV6-3 to TRBJ2-7, with D possibly TRBD1 on 5 matching bases. Germline CDR1 MNHEY, CDR2 SVGEGT. This CDR3 has 14 residues. Between the trimmed V and J ends, which lost 2 bases and 5 bases, there was a span of 13 bases. The DNA for the CDR3 is TGTGCCAGCAGTTACGTGCAGGGTCGCCACGAGCAGTACTTC. Protein sequence: CASSYVQGRHEQYF.

This chain connects TRBV7-3 to TRBJ2-1; TRBD2 matches 10 bases. The CDR3 is 16 residues long. After removal of 5 bases from V and 12 bases from J, the junction contained 16 bases not matched to a gene. Germline V gives CDR1 SGHTA, CDR2 FQGTGA. The CDR3 reads CASSPNSGGAYSTQFF. The CDR3 nucleotides are TGTGCCAGCAGCCCAAACAGCGGGGGGGCCTATTCGACGCAGTTCTTC. The entire variable domain, with the rest obtained from reference TRBV7-3 and TRBJ2-1, is as follows: GAGVSQTPSNKVTEKGKYVELRCDPISGHTALYWYRQSLGQGPEFLIYFQGTGAADDSGLPNDRFFAVRPEGSVSTLKIQRTERGDSAVYLCASSPNSGGAYSTQFFGPGTRLTVL.

V gene TRBV6-2 or TRBV6-3 combines with J gene TRBJ2-7, with a tentative D call TRBD2 (6 bases). The CDR3 spans 15 residues. The V and J ends lost 5 bases and 6 bases respectively, with 20 bases between them. The germline CDR1 and CDR2 sequences are MNHEY and SVGEGT. The CDR3 here is CASSTRGLPGREQYF. The CDR3 DNA follows: TGTGCCAGCAGTACACGGGGACTCCCAGGACGCGAGCAGTACTTC.

This chain joins TRBV5-1 and TRBJ2-1, with a weak D call TRBD2 (6 bases). The CDR3 is made up of 14 amino acids. Germline CDR1 SGHRS, CDR2 YFSETQ. Trimming shortened V by 4 bases and J by 6 bases, and 14 bases separated the two germline ends. CDR3 sequence (DNA): TGCGCCAGCAGCGACGGTGGGGGGATCAATGAGCAGTTCTTC. It encodes CASSDGGGINEQFF.

This clone has a single count. The chain recombines TRBV4-3 with TRBJ1-2; 8 positions match TRBD1. J gave up 3 bases and V 0 bases, and 6 bases lay outside the gene matches. The CDR3 has 16 amino acids. CDR1 LGHNA and CDR2 YSLEER come from the germline V gene. CDR3 region: CASSQDLGQAHYGYTF. CDR3 in DNA: TGCGCCAGCAGCCAAGATCTGGGACAGGCGCACTATGGCTACACCTTC.

The V call is TRBV5-3, the J call TRBJ2-5; possible D gene TRBD1, 6 bases. TRBV5-3 is recorded as an ORF, its role being uncertain. Trimming stripped 4 bases from V and 0 bases from J, with 7 bases between. The CDR3 totals 13 residues. In DNA, the CDR3 is TGTGCCAGAAGCGACAGGTACCAAGAGACCCAGTACTTC. Translated: CARSDRYQETQYF.

As concerns this clone: This CDR3 is also generated by other DNA sequences in the sample. The chain uses TRBV12-3 or TRBV12-4 and TRBJ1-2; D is unclear. The CDR3 is 11 residues long. Trimming took 3 bases from V and 5 from J, leaving 4 bases between them. The CDR3 region is CASSLGYGYTF. For the CDR3, the DNA is TGTGCCAGCAGTTTGGGATATGGCTACACCTTC.

V gene TRBV30 combines with J gene TRBJ1-2; possible D gene TRBD1, 6 bases. This CDR3 is 16 amino acids long. V shed 4 bases and J shed 2 bases, with 20 bases lying between them. Germline V lookup: CDR1 GTSNPN, CDR2 SVGIG (reference sequence). CDR3 in amino acids: CAWNPGAGWINYGYTF. DNA of the CDR3: TGTGCCTGGAACCCGGGGGCAGGGTGGATCAACTATGGCTACACCTTC.

The rearrangement links TRBV5-5 to TRBJ1-2; D not certain. From germline, CDR1 is SGHKS and CDR2 YYEKEE (reference sequence). The CDR3 has 13 residues. Trimming stripped 0 bases from V and 3 bases from J, with 6 bases between. The CDR3 DNA follows: TGTGCCAGCAGCTTGGGGGATTACTATGGCTACACCTTC. Protein: CASSLGDYYGYTF.

This clone appeared once. The rearrangement joins TRBV7-3 to TRBJ2-7, with D possibly being TRBD1 or TRBD2 (6 bases each). Germline-derived CDR1 and CDR2 are SGHTA and FQGTGA. Trimming took off 2 bases at V and 0 bases at J, with 11 bases between the two ends. The CDR3 contains 15 residues. As DNA, the CDR3 is TGTGCCAGCAGCTTAGAAGGGGGGAGCTCCTACGAGCAGTACTTC. Protein product: CASSLEGGSSYEQYF.

This rearrangement joins TRBV19 to TRBJ1-2, with D possibly being TRBD1 (6 bases). CDR1 is LNHDA and CDR2 is SQIVND in the germline V gene (reference sequence). V gave up 5 bases and J gave up 8 bases, with 18 bases separating them. The CDR3 totals 14 residues. CDR3 nucleotides: TGTGCCAGTAGTTCTACCGGGACACCGATCGGCTACACCTTC. This gives the protein CASSSTGTPIGYTF.

A remark on this clone: The identical CDR3 is also encoded by other nucleotide sequences in the sample. The rearrangement joins TRBV24-1 to TRBJ2-1, with unresolved D. The CDR3 totals 11 residues. Trimming cost V 5 bases and J 5 bases, with 3 bases left between them. Germline-derived CDR1 and CDR2 are KGHDR and SFDVKD. The CDR3 DNA sequence: TGTGCCACCAGTGGCGACAATGAGCAGTTCTTC. Translating it yields CATSGDNEQFF.

This chain uses TRBV6-5 with TRBJ2-7, with D unclear. Germline assignment: CDR1 MNHEY and CDR2 SVGAGI. Trimming removed 7 bases at V and 5 bases at J, with 9 bases between. The CDR3 has 11 residues. As DNA, the CDR3 is TGTGCCAGCAAGCTGGGAAACGAGCAGTACTTC. This codes for CASKLGNEQYF.

The CDR3 is CASSKIPGSTEAFF. In DNA form, the CDR3 reads TGTGCCAGCAGTAAAATCCCAGGGAGCACTGAAGCTTTCTTT. The chain carries TRBV6-2 or TRBV6-3 and TRBJ1-1; weak D call: TRBD1 (5 bases). Per germline, CDR1 MNHEY and CDR2 SVGEGT. Trimming stripped 5 bases from V and 4 bases from J, with 14 bases between. The length of the CDR3 is 14 residues.

CDR3 bases: TGTGCCAGCAGCCGTGGACAGGGCCCGCTGCTTTACGAGCAGTACTTC. This translates into CASSRGQGPLLYEQYF. The V and J genes are TRBV5-6 and TRBJ2-7; 8 positions agree with TRBD1. CDR3 length equals 16 residues. Trimming at V came to 4 bases and at J to 4 bases, leaving 13 bases not matched to a gene. CDR1 is SGHDT, CDR2 YYEEEE, per germline.

The chain employs TRBV5-5 and TRBJ1-2; D perhaps matches TRBD1 (5 bases). Trimming pared 4 bases from V and 3 bases from J, leaving 16 bases between. Germline V CDR1 and CDR2: SGHKS, YYEKEE (reference sequence). This CDR3 spans 15 amino acids. The CDR3, as DNA: TGTGCCAGCAGCGCCGAACACAGGCCCTACTATGGCTACACCTTC. Translated, it gives CASSAEHRPYYGYTF.

The V gene is TRBV4-1, the J gene TRBJ2-5, with 9 nucleotides matching TRBD1. CDR1 is MGHRA and CDR2 is YSYEKL in the germline V gene. This CDR3 is built from 15 residues. Germline trimming cut 1 base from V and 5 bases from J; bases unmatched to any gene: 5. The CDR3 sequence: CASSQVTGGFETQYF. The CDR3 DNA reads as TGCGCCAGCAGCCAAGTGACAGGGGGATTTGAGACCCAGTACTTC.

As to this clone: The same CDR3 can be traced to other DNA sequences in this sample. The chain couples TRBV5-1 to TRBJ1-2; D might be TRBD1 (5 bases). The V end lost 0 bases, the J end lost 6 bases, and 6 bases lay between the germline ends. Germline CDR1 and CDR2: SGHRS and YFSETQ. CDR3 length: 12 amino acids. Here the CDR3 reads CASSLVGDGYTF. CDR3 sequence (DNA): TGCGCCAGCAGCTTGGTGGGGGATGGCTACACCTTC.

J is TRBJ1-3 and V is TRBV7-2; D unresolved. The germline V gene encodes CDR1 SGHTA and CDR2 FQGNSA. Trimming took 1 base from V and 9 from J, leaving 13 bases between them. The CDR3 is 14 residues long. CDR3 region: CASSLGPSWSTIYF. The CDR3 region has the DNA TGTGCCAGCAGCTTAGGTCCATCTTGGAGCACCATATATTTT.

The V and J genes are TRBV9 and TRBJ1-6; D possibly corresponds to TRBD1 (6 bases). The CDR3 contains 14 residues. V lost 0 bases, J lost 11 bases, and 12 bases lay in between. Germline V CDR1 and CDR2: SGDLS, YYNGEE. As DNA, the CDR3 is TGTGCCAGCAGCGTAGGCAGGGGCGGGCCACCCCTCCACTTT. Residues: CASSVGRGGPPLHF.

The chain joins TRBV6-5 to TRBJ1-2; TRBD1 aligns across 7 bases. Germline-derived CDR1 and CDR2 are MNHEY and SVGAGI. V shed 6 bases and J 8 bases; nucleotides not matched to a gene: 9. CDR3 size: 13 residues. Here the CDR3 DNA reads TGTGCCAGCAGGCAGGGGGTAATTGGAGGCTACACCTTC. This translates into CASRQGVIGGYTF.

This chain links TRBV6-6 with TRBJ1-1; D is undetermined. V was shortened by 8 bases and J by 7 bases, with 17 bases between the two germline ends. This CDR3 comprises 13 residues. Per germline, CDR1 MNHNY and CDR2 SVGAGI (reference sequence). The CDR3 reads CASLLSGPREAFF. CDR3 coding DNA: TGTGCCAGCCTACTCTCCGGGCCCCGTGAAGCTTTCTTT.

This clone is a singleton in its sample. The genes are TRBV24-1 and TRBJ2-7; a weak D match, TRBD2 (6 bases). Germline CDR1 KGHDR, CDR2 SFDVKD. Trimming removed 5 bases from V and 6 bases from J, with 13 bases in between. The CDR3 contains 13 residues. In DNA form, the CDR3 reads TGTGCCACCAGTGCCACCGGAGGGACCGAGCAGTACTTC. Translation: CATSATGGTEQYF.

This clone was recorded only once. CDR3 DNA sequence: TGTGCCAGCAGCCAAGGGGGGAGTAAGGCGCAGTATTTT. Translating it yields CASSQGGSKAQYF. The chain combines TRBV3-1 (or the pseudogene TRBV3-2) with TRBJ2-3; D is possibly TRBD1 or TRBD2 (5 bases each). The germline V and J ends were trimmed by 1 base and 10 bases, with 12 bases remaining between them. The CDR3 has 13 residues. Germline assignment: CDR1 LGHDT and CDR2 YNNKEL (reference sequence).

This chain uses TRBV4-1 with TRBJ1-5; no definite D call. Trimming removed 1 base from V and 1 base from J, with 5 bases in between. CDR1 is MGHRA, CDR2 YSYEKL, per germline. This CDR3 is built from 14 residues. The CDR3 is CASSQVYSNQPQHF. For the CDR3, the DNA is TGCGCCAGCAGCCAAGTATACAGCAATCAGCCCCAGCATTTT.

The chain links TRBV9 to TRBJ2-1, with a possible D match to TRBD2 (5 bases). Trimming stripped 0 bases from V and 5 bases from J, with 12 bases between. This CDR3 comprises 15 residues. Germline V CDR1 and CDR2: SGDLS, YYNGEE. The CDR3 spells CASSVAGTVHNEQFF. The CDR3 DNA sequence: TGTGCCAGCAGCGTAGCGGGAACAGTCCACAATGAGCAGTTCTTC.

The V and J genes are TRBV14 and TRBJ2-3, with D possibly being TRBD1 (6 bases). Germline V lookup: CDR1 SGHDN, CDR2 FVKESK. Trimming removed 4 bases at V and 2 bases at J, with 13 bases between. The length of the CDR3 is 15 residues. The CDR3 reads CASSPTGQFTDTQYF. The DNA of the CDR3 is TGTGCCAGCAGCCCGACCGGACAGTTCACAGATACGCAGTATTTT.

This chain uses TRBV7-6 with TRBJ1-4; TRBD1 matches at 8 bases. Germline V gene data show CDR1 as SGHVS and CDR2 as FNYEAQ. J was trimmed by 3 bases and V by 1 base; bases with no gene match: 1. This CDR3 region has 15 residues. For the CDR3, the DNA is TGTGCCAGCAGCTTAGGGGACAGGCCTAATGAAAAACTGTTTTTT. Amino acid sequence: CASSLGDRPNEKLFF.

The sample holds one count of this clone. The V and J genes are TRBV19 and TRBJ2-5; 9 bases are a match to TRBD2. V lost 4 bases to trimming and J lost 5 bases; unmatched junction nucleotides: 8. Germline-derived CDR1 and CDR2 are LNHDA and SQIVND (reference sequence). This CDR3 contains 15 residues. This CDR3 is CASSSSGGTWETQYF. CDR3 sequence (DNA): TGTGCCAGTAGTAGTAGCGGGGGTACGTGGGAGACCCAGTACTTC.

J is TRBJ2-1 and V is TRBV11-2, with 8 bases identical to TRBD2. There are 14 residues in the CDR3. The germline V gene has CDR1 SGHAT and CDR2 FQNNGV. With 8 bases clipped from V and 5 bases from J, the junction kept 8 bases outside the gene matches. In DNA form, the CDR3 reads TGTGCCAGCTCGTCGGGGGGGCCGAACAATGAGCAGTTCTTC. Translated: CASSSGGPNNEQFF.

The CDR3 bases are TGTGCCAGCAGCGCGCTTAGCGGGGGGGTATCCGGGGAGCTGTTTTTT. Amino acid sequence: CASSALSGGVSGELFF. The chain joins TRBV9 to TRBJ2-2, with TRBD2 matching over 11 bases. Germline V gives CDR1 SGDLS, CDR2 YYNGEE. CDR3 size: 16 residues. The V gene end was trimmed by 3 bases and the J gene end by 6 bases; junction bases not matched to a gene: 7. Supplemented by reference TRBV9 and TRBJ2-2, the full variable domain reads DSGVTQTPKHLITATGQRVTLRCSPRSGDLSVYWYQQSLDQGLQFLIQYYNGEERAKGNILERFSAQQFPDLHSELNLSSLELGDSALYFCASSALSGGVSGELFFGEGSRLTVL.